This T cell receptor beta chain was identified in a study of T cell repertoires in cytomegalovirus infection. TCRdb used MiXCR to reprocess the reads, holding one entry per CDR3 protein. The sample contains fewer than 700,000 distinct CDR3 sequences, 24% of which appear only once. V shed 0 bases, J shed 5 bases, and the junction held 8 bases outside the gene matches. Germline V lookup: CDR1 LGHNA, CDR2 YSLEER. This CDR3 has 17 residues. The sample comprised CD8+ T cells from PBMCs. The sequence derives from a human donor in good health (CMV status not recorded). Some clones in this sample may be carry-over from other donors' samples. The chain recombines TRBV4-3 with TRBJ2-1, with 9 positions matching TRBD2. CDR3 DNA: TGCGCCAGCAGCCAAGAAGCAGCTAGCGGGGACAACAATGAGCAGTTCTTC. It translates to CASSQEAASGDNNEQFF.